Listed below are T cell receptor beta chains from one sample, sequenced in a study of OX40 agonist ivuxolimab in advanced cancers. The assay was immunoSEQ multiplex PCR, and TCRdb's table has in-frame clones only and misses some. Found here are roughly 51,000 clones, 70% to 90% of them singletons; the top ten hold under 0.65%. The specimen comprised CD4+ or CD8+ T cells sorted from blood, sampled in a trial of the OX40 agonist ivuxolimab. These receptors all stem from an adult with an advanced solid tumor such as melanoma, head and neck, liver or kidney cancer. Both conserved end residues are part of each CDR3. The D gene is left open where the match is weak. Clone size, where shown, is once, few, many, or a class for clones that have expanded.

j_gene,d_gene,v_gene,abundance,CDR3aa,CDR3nt
TRBJ2-3,TRBD2,TRBV5-6,-,CASSLELASGIGTQYF,TGTGCCAGCAGCTTGGAACTCGCTAGCGGGATAGGTACGCAGTATTTT
TRBJ2-6,TRBD1,TRBV7-3,-,CASSTGQGAGANVLTF,TGTGCCAGCAGCACCGGACAGGGGGCTGGGGCCAACGTCCTGACTTTC
TRBJ2-2,-,TRBV10-3,few,CAISEGRSNTGELFF,TGTGCCATCAGTGAGGGAAGGTCGAACACCGGGGAGCTGTTTTTT
TRBJ2-3,-,TRBV2,-,CASRSWDLTDTQYF,TGTGCCAGCAGGAGCTGGGACCTCACAGATACGCAGTATTTT
TRBJ2-2,TRBD2,TRBV5-4,medium-sized,CASSPRLAGNELFF,TGTGCCAGCAGCCCCCGACTAGCGGGGAATGAGCTGTTTTTT
TRBJ2-7,-,TRBV28,-,CASRVGGVYEQYF,TGTGCCAGCAGAGTGGGGGGTGTTTACGAGCAGTACTTC
TRBJ2-7,-,TRBV5-1,-,CASSGGAHEQYF,TGCGCCAGCAGCGGGGGGGCCCACGAGCAGTACTTC
TRBJ1-6,-,TRBV28,-,CASSLSDSPLHF,TGTGCCAGCAGTTTATCCGATTCACCCCTCCACTTT
TRBJ1-5,-,TRBV7-3,-,CASSPQLGQRVGQPQHF,TGTGCCAGCAGCCCACAATTAGGACAGAGGGTGGGCCAGCCCCAGCATTTT
TRBJ2-2,TRBD2,TRBV27,-,CASSLFAGGANTGELFF,TGTGCCAGCAGTTTATTCGCGGGAGGTGCGAACACCGGGGAGCTGTTTTTT
TRBJ1-1,TRBD1,TRBV28,-,CASWGQGAYGTEAFF,TGTGCCAGTTGGGGACAGGGGGCTTACGGCACTGAAGCTTTCTTT
TRBJ2-4,-,TRBV18,-,CASSPVGRVGDIQYF,TGTGCCAGCTCACCTGTGGGCAGGGTGGGAGACATTCAGTACTTC
TRBJ2-1,TRBD2,TRBV18,-,CASSSLLAASYNEQFF,TGTGCCAGCTCATCCCTTCTAGCGGCCTCCTACAATGAGCAGTTCTTC
TRBJ2-3,TRBD2,TRBV7-2,-,CASSLVASGGRDTQYF,TGTGCCAGCAGCTTAGTTGCTAGCGGGGGAAGGGATACGCAGTATTTT
TRBJ1-3,-,TRBV28,-,CASTGAGNTIYF,TGTGCCAGCACAGGGGCTGGAAACACCATATATTTT
TRBJ2-1,-,TRBV14,-,CASSQEETGLGFDNEQFF,TGTGCCAGCAGCCAAGAAGAAACAGGGTTGGGGTTTGATAATGAGCAGTTCTTC
TRBJ2-1,-,TRBV30,once,CAWSVGALLHNEQFF,TGTGCCTGGAGTGTCGGGGCCCTGCTCCACAATGAGCAGTTCTTC
TRBJ2-7,TRBD2,TRBV7-2,-,CASSLVGTSGSIYEQYF,TGTGCCAGCAGCTTAGTAGGGACTAGCGGGAGTATCTACGAGCAGTACTTC
TRBJ2-3,-,TRBV27,-,CASSFEGLPDTQYF,TGTGCCAGCAGTTTTGAGGGATTACCAGATACGCAGTATTTT
TRBJ2-5,-,TRBV28,-,CASQRDLQETQYF,TGTGCCAGCCAACGGGACTTACAAGAGACCCAGTACTTC
TRBJ2-7,TRBD1,TRBV7-9,once,CASSLGTGTGFYEQYF,TGTGCCAGCAGCTTAGGGACCGGGACAGGGTTTTACGAGCAGTACTTC
TRBJ2-7,-,TRBV19,-,CASSIGGGGGVYEQYF,TGTGCCAGTAGTATCGGAGGGGGCGGAGGGGTTTACGAGCAGTACTTC
TRBJ2-7,TRBD2,TRBV9,-,CASSVELAGLCSYEQYF,TGTGCCAGCAGCGTAGAACTAGCGGGACTATGTTCCTACGAGCAGTACTTC
TRBJ2-1,TRBD1,TRBV5-8,-,CASSTGTGSADEQFF,TGTGCCAGCAGCACCGGGACAGGGTCCGCGGATGAGCAGTTCTTC
TRBJ1-5,-,TRBV18,-,CASSPGESAGQPQHF,TGTGCCAGCTCACCAGGGGAATCCGCGGGTCAGCCCCAGCATTTT
TRBJ1-1,TRBD1,TRBV6-6,-,CASSYSSQGVYREAFF,TGTGCCAGCAGTTACTCGAGTCAGGGGGTGTATCGTGAAGCTTTCTTT
TRBJ2-5,-,TRBV7-9,-,CASSFSPRGTETQYF,TGTGCCAGCAGCTTCAGCCCCAGGGGCACAGAGACCCAGTACTTC
TRBJ1-2,-,TRBV14,-,CASSQAQGRGFGYTF,TGTGCCAGCAGCCAAGCTCAGGGGCGCGGGTTCGGCTACACCTTC
TRBJ2-6,-,TRBV6-1,-,CASIFSSGANVLTF,TGTGCCAGCATTTTTAGCTCTGGGGCCAACGTCCTGACTTTC
TRBJ2-3,TRBD1,TRBV7-9,-,CASSLRTGPDTQYF,TGTGCCAGCAGCTTGAGGACAGGGCCGGATACGCAGTATTTT
TRBJ1-5,-,TRBV19,-,CASRAFGDQPQHF,TGTGCCAGTAGGGCGTTCGGGGATCAGCCCCAGCATTTT
TRBJ2-2,TRBD2,TRBV5-4,few,CASSLAGANTGELFF,TGTGCCAGCAGCTTAGCGGGAGCGAACACCGGGGAGCTGTTTTTT
TRBJ2-5,TRBD2,TRBV5-8,-,CASSLLKMTSGTQETQYF,TGTGCCAGCAGCCTATTAAAAATGACTAGCGGGACCCAAGAGACCCAGTACTTC
TRBJ1-4,-,TRBV29-1,-,CSVGEQLNEKLFF,TGCAGCGTTGGAGAACAGCTTAATGAAAAACTGTTTTTT
TRBJ2-4,-,TRBV27,-,CASTMKVRYAKNIQYF,TGTGCCAGCACTATGAAGGTGCGCTATGCCAAAAACATTCAGTACTTC
TRBJ2-5,TRBD2,TRBV6-1,-,CASKTSGRETQYF,TGTGCCAGCAAAACTAGCGGGAGGGAGACCCAGTACTTC
TRBJ2-7,TRBD2,TRBV5-1,-,CASSEGGPKQYF,TGCGCCAGCTCAGAGGGAGGGCCAAAGCAGTACTTC
TRBJ2-5,TRBD1,TRBV9,-,CASSGQGDSETQYF,TGTGCCAGCAGCGGACAGGGGGATTCAGAGACCCAGTACTTC
TRBJ1-1,TRBD1,TRBV25-1,-,CASTPGGGREAFF,TGTGCCAGCACCCCCGGAGGGGGCAGGGAAGCTTTCTTT
TRBJ1-5,-,TRBV10-3,-,CAISEWPGQPQHF,TGTGCCATCAGTGAATGGCCCGGTCAGCCCCAGCATTTT
TRBJ2-7,-,TRBV6-1,-,CASSRDRGYEQYF,TGTGCCAGCTCACGGGACCGTGGCTACGAGCAGTACTTC
TRBJ2-1,-,TRBV28,-,CASSFLSGSSYNEQFF,TGTGCCAGCAGTTTCTTATCGGGCAGCTCCTACAATGAGCAGTTCTTC
TRBJ1-3,-,TRBV5-1,-,CASSLTGNTIYF,TGCGCCAGCAGCTTGACTGGAAACACCATATATTTT
TRBJ2-3,TRBD2,TRBV2,-,CASIRLADTDTQYF,TGTGCCAGCATCAGACTAGCGGACACAGATACGCAGTATTTT
TRBJ2-5,-,TRBV6-5,-,CASNSVWGTQYF,TGTGCCAGCAATTCGGTTTGGGGTACCCAGTACTTC
TRBJ1-5,-,TRBV6-1,once,CASSEAGLDRNQPQHF,TGTGCCAGCAGTGAGGCAGGGCTCGATCGCAATCAGCCCCAGCATTTT
TRBJ2-3,-,TRBV20-1,-,CSASSGDTQYF,TGCAGTGCCAGCAGCGGAGATACGCAGTATTTT
TRBJ2-7,TRBD1,TRBV29-1,-,CSASTGIHEQYF,TGCAGCGCCTCGACAGGGATCCACGAGCAGTACTTC
TRBJ2-7,-,TRBV14,-,CASSQLSYEQYF,TGTGCCAGCAGCCAATTATCATACGAGCAGTACTTC
TRBJ2-1,TRBD2,TRBV15,-,CATSRVRTSGISYNEQFF,TGTGCCACCAGCAGAGTTAGGACTAGCGGGATCTCCTACAATGAGCAGTTCTTC
TRBJ2-7,TRBD2,TRBV7-2,-,CASSLWEGPYEQYF,TGTGCCAGCAGTCTCTGGGAGGGTCCCTACGAGCAGTACTTC
TRBJ1-2,TRBD1,TRBV6-5,-,CASRAGGYGYTF,TGTGCCAGCAGGGCAGGGGGCTATGGCTACACCTTC
TRBJ2-3,-,TRBV7-9,-,CASSFIDYTDTQYF,TGTGCCAGCAGCTTTATCGATTACACAGATACGCAGTATTTT
TRBJ1-1,-,TRBV10-3,few,CAITKTGDTEAFF,TGTGCCATCACCAAGACAGGAGACACTGAAGCTTTCTTT